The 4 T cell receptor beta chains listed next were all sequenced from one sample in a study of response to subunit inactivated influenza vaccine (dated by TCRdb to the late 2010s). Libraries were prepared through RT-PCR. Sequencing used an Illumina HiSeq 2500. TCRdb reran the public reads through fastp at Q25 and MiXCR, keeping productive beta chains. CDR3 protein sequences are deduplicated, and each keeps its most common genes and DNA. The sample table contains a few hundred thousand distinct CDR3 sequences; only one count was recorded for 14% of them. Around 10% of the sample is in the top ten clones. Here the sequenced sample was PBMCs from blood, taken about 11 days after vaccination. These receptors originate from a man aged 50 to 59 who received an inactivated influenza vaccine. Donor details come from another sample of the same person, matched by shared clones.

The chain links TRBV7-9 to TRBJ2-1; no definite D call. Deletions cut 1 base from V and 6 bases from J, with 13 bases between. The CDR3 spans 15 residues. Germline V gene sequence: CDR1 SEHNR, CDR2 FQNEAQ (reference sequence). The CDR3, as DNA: TGTGCCAGCAGCTTAGATGCAGGATTCCCCAATGAGCAGTTCTTC. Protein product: CASSLDAGFPNEQFF.

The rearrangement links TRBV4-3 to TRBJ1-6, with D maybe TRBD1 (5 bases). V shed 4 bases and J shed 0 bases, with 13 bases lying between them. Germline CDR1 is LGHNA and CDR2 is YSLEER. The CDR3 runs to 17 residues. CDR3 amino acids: CASSPGTGYSYNSPLHF. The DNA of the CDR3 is TGCGCCAGCAGCCCCGGGACGGGATACTCCTATAATTCACCCCTCCACTTT.

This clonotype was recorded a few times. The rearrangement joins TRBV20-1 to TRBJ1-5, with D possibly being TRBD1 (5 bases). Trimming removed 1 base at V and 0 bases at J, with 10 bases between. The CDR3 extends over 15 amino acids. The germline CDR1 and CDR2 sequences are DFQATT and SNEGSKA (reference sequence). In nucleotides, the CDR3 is TGCAGTGCTAGAGTGGACATCTCTAGCAATCAGCCCCAGCATTTT. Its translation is CSARVDISSNQPQHF.

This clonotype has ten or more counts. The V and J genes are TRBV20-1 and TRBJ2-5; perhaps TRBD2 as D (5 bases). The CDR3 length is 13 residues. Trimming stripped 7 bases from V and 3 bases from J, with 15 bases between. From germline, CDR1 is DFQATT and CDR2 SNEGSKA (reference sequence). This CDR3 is CSGSEGSEETQYF. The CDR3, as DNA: TGCAGTGGTAGTGAGGGAAGCGAAGAGACCCAGTACTTC.